A single count supports the clone carrying this TCR beta chain. The antigen remains undetermined. The J segment lost 0 bases and the V segment lost 6 bases, leaving 6 bases of the junction unmatched. This CDR3 has 14 amino acids. CDR1 is DFQATT and CDR2 is SNEGSKA in the germline V gene (reference sequence). The record originates from a study of T cell repertoires in cytomegalovirus infection. For the study at large: Both CMV infection and a matching HLA type were indicated by public TCR beta signatures.

Study conclusions and caveats: CMV-specific HLA-C-restricted TCR beta clonotypes dominated the ex vivo response.

MiXCR, run by TCRdb on the reads, gives a single entry per CDR3 protein. The repertoire has 350,000 to 450,000 distinct CDR3 sequences, roughly 18% of them found once; the top ten carry 8.7%. Sequenced: PBMCs. This TCR derives from a human donor in good health (CMV status not recorded). Some clones in this sample may be carry-over from other donors' samples. V usage is TRBV20-1 and J usage is TRBJ2-7, with 9 bases matching TRBD1. CDR3 nucleotides: TGCAGTGCCCCGGACAGGGGCACCTCCTACGAGCAGTACTTC. The encoded protein is CSAPDRGTSYEQYF.